This T cell receptor (beta chain) derives from a study of blood T cell repertoires in COVID-19. Profiled with immunoSEQ multiplex PCR; TCRdb holds only in-frame clones, not every one. The data show 40,000 to 50,000 clones, around 89% seen once. CDR3 length equals 13 residues. The V gene end was trimmed by 5 bases and the J gene end by 2 bases; junction bases not matched to a gene: 1. Germline V gene data show CDR1 as SGHVS and CDR2 as FNYEAQ. This chain uses TRBV7-6 with TRBJ2-5, with TRBD1 matching over 8 bases. The material sequenced was peripheral blood. The clonotype was recovered from a human donor in a cohort sampled during active COVID-19. CDR3 residues: CASSRDRQETQYF. The DNA for the CDR3 is TGTGCCAGCAGCCGGGACAGGCAAGAGACCCAGTACTTC.